These 6 T cell receptor beta chains originate from one sample sequenced in a study of T cells in Graves' hyperthyroidism and ophthalmopathy. RNA transcripts were the template for amplifying TCR beta CDR3 regions. First-round RT-PCR targeting the TCR CDR3 was performed with the HTBI primer set. TCRdb re-derived calls from the multiplex PCR reads in MiXCR, one entry per CDR3 protein. The sample yields a few hundred thousand distinct CDR3 sequences, under 25% seen once. The specimen was blood. All receptors come from a woman in her forties or fifties with Graves' hyperthyroidism.

This chain connects TRBV10-3 to TRBJ2-2, with 12 nucleotides matching TRBD2. Germline-derived CDR1 and CDR2 are ENHRY and SYGVKD. V shed 6 bases, J shed 5 bases, and the junction held 13 bases outside the gene matches. The CDR3 runs 18 residues. The CDR3 region has the DNA TGTGCCATCAGAAAGTCACTGGCTAGCGGGGGGGCAACCGGGGAGCTGTTTTTT. Translated, it gives CAIRKSLASGGATGELFF.

This clonotype was counted at least ten times. The gene calls are TRBV11-3 and TRBJ2-1, with TRBD2 identical over 7 bases. This CDR3 is built from 15 residues. CDR1 and CDR2 (germline): SGHNT, YENEEA. The trim removed 3 bases at V and 5 bases at J, leaving 7 bases unmatched. CDR3 bases: TGTGCCAGCAGCTTCACTAGCGCCAATAACAATGAGCAGTTCTTC. Translated, it gives CASSFTSANNNEQFF.

The V and J genes are TRBV2 and TRBJ2-3, with 14 positions matching TRBD2. Germline trimming cut 6 bases from V and 2 bases from J; bases unmatched to any gene: 7. There are 17 residues in the CDR3. Per the germline V gene, CDR1 is SNHLY and CDR2 is FYNNEI. This CDR3 is CASSEGLAGAVTDTQYF. The CDR3 region has the DNA TGTGCCAGCAGCGAGGGACTAGCGGGAGCCGTCACAGATACGCAGTATTTT.

V gene TRBV6-1 combines with J gene TRBJ2-1; D unresolved. V lost 8 bases and J 1 base, leaving 12 bases between the germline ends. There are 14 residues in the CDR3. Per the germline V gene, CDR1 is MNHNS and CDR2 is SASEGT. The CDR3 loop is CASSLMGSYNEQFF. The CDR3 bases are TGTGCCAGCTCGTTAATGGGGTCCTACAATGAGCAGTTCTTC.

The sample holds a few counts of this clonotype. The V gene is TRBV7-8, the J gene TRBJ1-1; TRBD1 agrees at 10 bases. V trimming: 5 bases; J trimming: 2 bases; junction bases outside the gene matches: 5. The CDR3 has 15 amino acids. Germline lookup yields CDR1 SGHVS and CDR2 FQNEAQ. The CDR3 DNA is TGTGCCAGCAGCATAAAGACAGGGGGCAACACTGAAGCTTTCTTT. Protein: CASSIKTGGNTEAFF.

This clonotype turned up a few times. The chain couples TRBV10-3 to TRBJ2-2; 7 positions agree with TRBD1. This CDR3 has 14 residues. The V and J ends lost 4 bases and 1 base, in that order; junction bases with no gene match: 0. The germline gives CDR1 ENHRY, CDR2 SYGVKD. The CDR3 loop is CAISGTGNTGELFF. The CDR3 DNA sequence: TGTGCCATCAGTGGGACAGGGAACACCGGGGAGCTGTTTTTT.